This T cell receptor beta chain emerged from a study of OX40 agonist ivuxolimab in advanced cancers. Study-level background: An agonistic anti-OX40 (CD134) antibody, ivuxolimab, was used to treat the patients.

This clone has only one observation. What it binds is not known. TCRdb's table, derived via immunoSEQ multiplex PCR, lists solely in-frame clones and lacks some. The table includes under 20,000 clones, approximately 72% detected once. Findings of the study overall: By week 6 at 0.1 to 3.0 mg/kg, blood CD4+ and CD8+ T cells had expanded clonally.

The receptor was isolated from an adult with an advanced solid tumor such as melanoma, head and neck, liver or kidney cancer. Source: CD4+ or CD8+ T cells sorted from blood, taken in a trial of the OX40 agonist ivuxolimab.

The CDR3 reads CASSPGLAGGPDEQFF. The CDR3 DNA reads as TGTGCCAGCAGCCCGGGACTAGCGGGGGGGCCAGATGAGCAGTTCTTC. This chain joins TRBV5-6 and TRBJ2-1; 16 bases map to TRBD2. Germline CDR1 and CDR2: SGHDT and YYEEEE. Germline trimming cut 4 bases from V and 8 bases from J; bases unmatched to any gene: 6. The CDR3 runs to 16 residues. Supplemented by reference TRBV5-6 and TRBJ2-1, the full variable domain reads DAGVTQSPTHLIKTRGQQVTLRCSPKSGHDTVSWYQQALGQGPQFIFQYYEEEERQRGNFPDRFSGHQFPNYSSELNVNALLLGDSALYLCASSPGLAGGPDEQFFGPGTRLTVL.